This is a list of T cell receptor beta chains from one sample in a study of blood T cell repertoires in COVID-19. Sequencing was performed with immunoSEQ multiplex PCR; in TCRdb, only in-frame clones are kept and a portion is missing. The sample lists 57,000 or so clones; about 86% were seen once. The specimen sequenced was peripheral blood. The receptors come from a human donor in a cohort sampled during active COVID-19. The CDR3 runs from the conserved cysteine through the conserved F or W. D genes are given only for firm matches. Size is omitted from some rows. Given values are once, few, many or a class for expanded clones.

V gene	J gene	clone size	D gene	CDR3 protein	CDR3 DNA
TRBV11-2	TRBJ1-5	NA	TRBD1	CASSIGTDFKQPQHF	TGTGCCAGCAGCATAGGGACAGACTTTAAACAGCCCCAGCATTTT
TRBV7-9	TRBJ2-1	NA	TRBD2	CASSAPSGRLIF	TGTGCCAGCAGCGCCCCTAGCGGGAGGCTCATCTTC
TRBV5-1	TRBJ2-3	NA	NA	CASSLVGGDTQYF	TGCGCCAGCAGCTTGGTAGGGGGAGATACGCAGTATTTT
TRBV5-6	TRBJ2-3	NA	NA	CASSPTGGGSADTQYF	TGTGCCAGCAGCCCGACTGGAGGTGGGAGCGCAGATACGCAGTATTTT
TRBV14	TRBJ1-1	NA	NA	CASSQVGIRTAEAFF	TGTGCCAGCAGCCAAGTGGGAATTAGGACAGCTGAAGCTTTCTTT
TRBV2	TRBJ2-7	NA	NA	CASSGTTPTYEQYF	TGTGCCAGCAGTGGGACTACCCCTACCTACGAGCAGTACTTC
TRBV29-1	TRBJ2-7	NA	NA	CSVDVAPHSYEQYF	TGCAGCGTTGATGTGGCACCACACTCCTACGAGCAGTACTTC
TRBV7-9	TRBJ2-5	NA	NA	CASSPQGGQETQYF	TGTGCCAGCAGCCCCCAGGGGGGACAAGAGACCCAGTACTTC
TRBV12-3/TRBV12-4	TRBJ2-2	NA	NA	CASSRTTTGELFF	TGTGCCAGCAGCCGGACAACCACCGGGGAGCTGTTTTTT
TRBV28	TRBJ1-5	NA	NA	CASSLISWQGNQPQHF	TGTGCCAGCAGTTTAATTTCTTGGCAGGGCAATCAGCCCCAGCATTTT
TRBV5-1	TRBJ2-3	once	NA	CASSLWTSSTDTQYF	TGCGCCAGCAGCTTGTGGACTTCTAGCACAGATACGCAGTATTTT
TRBV6-5	TRBJ2-1	NA	NA	CASSYSSYNEQFF	TGTGCCAGCAGTTACTCGAGCTACAATGAGCAGTTCTTC
TRBV5-1	TRBJ2-7	NA	TRBD1	CASSLTGQGPYEQYF	TGCGCCAGCAGCTTGACGGGACAGGGACCCTACGAGCAGTACTTC
TRBV11-3	TRBJ2-4	NA	NA	CASSFRVAKNIQYF	TGTGCCAGCAGCTTCAGGGTGGCCAAAAACATTCAGTACTTC
TRBV5-4	TRBJ2-3	NA	NA	CASRSLAGDTQYF	TGTGCCAGCAGGTCCCTTGCGGGAGATACGCAGTATTTT
TRBV27	TRBJ2-7	NA	NA	CASSWALSSYEQYF	TGTGCCAGCAGTTGGGCCCTCAGCTCCTACGAGCAGTACTTC
TRBV7-9	TRBJ2-1	NA	TRBD2	CASSSSLAGDMFF	TGTGCCAGCAGCTCTTCCCTAGCGGGAGATATGTTCTTC
TRBV18	TRBJ1-3	few	NA	CASSPSQAISGNTIYF	TGTGCCAGCTCACCGAGTCAGGCGATTTCTGGAAACACCATATATTTT
TRBV11-3	TRBJ2-7	NA	TRBD2	CASGRGGRDNEQYF	TGTGCCAGCGGTCGGGGCGGGAGGGATAACGAGCAGTACTTC
TRBV9	TRBJ2-3	NA	TRBD2	CASSVYPRSGATDTQYF	TGTGCCAGCAGCGTATACCCCAGGAGCGGGGCCACAGATACGCAGTATTTT
TRBV18	TRBJ2-1	NA	NA	CASSPPEAGAYNEQFF	TGTGCCAGCTCACCTCCGGAGGCAGGGGCCTACAATGAGCAGTTCTTC
TRBV6-4	TRBJ1-4	once	NA	CASSDGPVAPEKLFF	TGTGCCAGCAGTGACGGGCCAGTGGCCCCTGAAAAACTGTTTTTT
TRBV28	TRBJ1-3	NA	NA	CASSLLVVSGNTIYF	TGTGCCAGCAGTTTGTTGGTAGTCTCTGGAAACACCATATATTTT
TRBV5-4	TRBJ2-2	NA	NA	CASINRATGELFF	TGTGCCAGCATAAACAGAGCCACCGGGGAGCTGTTTTTT
TRBV11-3	TRBJ2-3	NA	NA	CASSLDLGEDFLNTQYF	TGTGCCAGCAGCTTAGATTTGGGCGAGGACTTCCTTAATACGCAGTATTTT
TRBV27	TRBJ2-1	NA	NA	CASSAARSSYNEQFF	TGTGCCAGCAGTGCGGCTAGGAGCTCCTACAATGAGCAGTTCTTC
TRBV14	TRBJ2-3	NA	TRBD1	CASSLGTGRLDTQYF	TGTGCCAGCAGCCTCGGGACAGGGAGGTTAGATACGCAGTATTTT
TRBV27	TRBJ1-5	NA	TRBD1	CASRPGTVNSNQPQHF	TGTGCCAGCAGACCTGGGACAGTTAATAGCAATCAGCCCCAGCATTTT
TRBV4-1	TRBJ2-1	NA	TRBD2	CASSQGTSGYNEQFF	TGCGCCAGCAGCCAGGGGACTAGCGGTTACAATGAGCAGTTCTTC
TRBV27	TRBJ2-1	NA	TRBD2	CAGTKGRNEQFF	TGTGCTGGGACTAAAGGTCGCAATGAGCAGTTCTTC
TRBV5-1	TRBJ2-5	NA	TRBD2	CASSLGLAGVGETQYF	TGCGCCAGCAGCTTGGGACTAGCGGGAGTGGGCGAGACCCAGTACTTC
TRBV9	TRBJ2-7	NA	NA	CASSVGSLLSYEQYF	TGTGCCAGCAGCGTAGGTAGTCTGCTCTCCTACGAGCAGTACTTC
TRBV6-1	TRBJ2-7	NA	TRBD2	CASRENLAGILYEQYF	TGTGCCAGCAGGGAAAATTTAGCGGGGATCCTCTACGAGCAGTACTTC
TRBV28	TRBJ1-2	NA	TRBD1	CASRRQGTVGYTF	TGTGCCAGCAGGCGACAGGGAACGGTAGGCTACACCTTC
TRBV5-1	TRBJ2-1	few	TRBD2	CASSLTSGIGWYNEQFF	TGCGCCAGCAGCTTGACTAGCGGGATTGGTTGGTACAATGAGCAGTTCTTC
TRBV18	TRBJ2-3	NA	NA	CASSPLADRSTDTQYF	TGTGCCAGCTCACCACTTGCTGACAGAAGCACAGATACGCAGTATTTT
TRBV4-1	TRBJ1-2	many	NA	CASSLAKNYGYTF	TGCGCCAGCAGCCTGGCAAAGAACTATGGCTACACCTTC
TRBV3-1/TRBV3-2	TRBJ1-3	NA	NA	CASSQNFLVSFSGNTIYF	TGTGCCAGCAGCCAAAACTTTCTGGTTAGTTTCTCTGGAAACACCATATATTTT
TRBV6-6	TRBJ2-2	NA	TRBD1	CAIPPGQGKDTGELFF	TGTGCCATCCCCCCGGGACAGGGGAAAGACACCGGGGAGCTGTTTTTT
TRBV28	TRBJ1-5	NA	NA	CASSPRPGWINQPQHF	TGTGCCAGCAGTCCCCGACCAGGGTGGATAAATCAGCCCCAGCATTTT